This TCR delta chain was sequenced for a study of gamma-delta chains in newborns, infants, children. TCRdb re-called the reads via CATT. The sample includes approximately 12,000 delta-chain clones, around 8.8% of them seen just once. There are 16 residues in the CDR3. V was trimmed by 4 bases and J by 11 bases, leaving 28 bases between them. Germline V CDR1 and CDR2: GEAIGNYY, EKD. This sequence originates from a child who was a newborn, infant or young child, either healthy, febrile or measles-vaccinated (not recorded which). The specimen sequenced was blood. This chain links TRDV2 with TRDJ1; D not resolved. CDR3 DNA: TGTGCCTGTGAGTCCCTTGGTCGCCCTATGGAGATGTGGCTCATCTTT. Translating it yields CACESLGRPMEMWLIF.